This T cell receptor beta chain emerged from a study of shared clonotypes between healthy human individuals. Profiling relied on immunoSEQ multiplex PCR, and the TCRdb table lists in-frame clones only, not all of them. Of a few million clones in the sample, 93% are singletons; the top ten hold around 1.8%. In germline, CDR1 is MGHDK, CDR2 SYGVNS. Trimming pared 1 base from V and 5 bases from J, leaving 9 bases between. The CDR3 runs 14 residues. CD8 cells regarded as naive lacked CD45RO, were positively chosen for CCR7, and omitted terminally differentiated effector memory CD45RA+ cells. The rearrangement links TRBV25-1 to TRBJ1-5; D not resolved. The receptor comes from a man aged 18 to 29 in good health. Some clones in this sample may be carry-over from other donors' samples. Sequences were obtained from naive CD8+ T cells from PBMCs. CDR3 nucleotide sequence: TGTGCCAGCAGTGAATCTACAGAGTATCAGCCCCAGCATTTT. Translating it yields CASSESTEYQPQHF.